This record covers a single T cell receptor (beta chain). Its antigen is currently unknown. This sample stems from a study of cytomegalovirus exposure and HLA in healthy donors. Overall study results and limits: Reportedly, TCR beta sequences accurately predicted HLA-A and HLA-B alleles in most subjects. Later on, a genetic analysis was performed. It linked a missense variant in DCLRE1C with V- and J-gene trimming of TCR beta. A later analysis found most CMV-associated TCR beta chains apparently HLA-restricted.

The PCR ran on 60 Vbeta and 13 Jbeta primers. Assay: immunoSEQ multiplex PCR; the TCRdb copy retains only in-frame clones and omits some. This sample carries more than 80,000 clones, over 70% of them seen once, and the ten largest clones take roughly 1.2%. V was cut by 2 bases and J by 3 bases, with 7 bases left in between. Germline V CDR1 and CDR2: SGHVS, FNYEAQ. This CDR3 is built from 13 residues. This chain links TRBV7-6 with TRBJ1-1; D gene uncertain. This receptor was obtained from a girl aged 2 to 10 in good health and CMV-seropositive. The material sequenced was PBMCs. CDR3 residues: CASSLTGHTEAFF. The CDR3 DNA sequence: TGTGCCAGCAGCTTAACTGGGCACACTGAAGCTTTCTTT.